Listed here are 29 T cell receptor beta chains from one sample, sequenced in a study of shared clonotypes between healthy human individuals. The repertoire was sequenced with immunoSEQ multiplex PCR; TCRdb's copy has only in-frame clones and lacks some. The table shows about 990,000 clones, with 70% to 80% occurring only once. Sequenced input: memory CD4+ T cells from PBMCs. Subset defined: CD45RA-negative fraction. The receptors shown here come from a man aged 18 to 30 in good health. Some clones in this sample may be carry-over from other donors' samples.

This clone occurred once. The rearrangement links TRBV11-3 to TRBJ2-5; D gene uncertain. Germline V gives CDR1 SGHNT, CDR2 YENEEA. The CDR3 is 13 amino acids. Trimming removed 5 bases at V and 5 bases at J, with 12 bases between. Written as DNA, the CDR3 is TGTGCCAGCAGCCGATCTAGTCTGGAGACCCAGTACTTC. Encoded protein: CASSRSSLETQYF.

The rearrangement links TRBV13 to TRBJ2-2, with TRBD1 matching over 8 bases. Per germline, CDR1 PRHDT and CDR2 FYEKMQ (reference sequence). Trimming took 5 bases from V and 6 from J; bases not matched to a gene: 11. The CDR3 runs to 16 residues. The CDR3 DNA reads TGTGCCAGCAGCAAGCGGACAGGGATCCGCGCCGGGGAGCTGTTTTTT. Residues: CASSKRTGIRAGELFF.

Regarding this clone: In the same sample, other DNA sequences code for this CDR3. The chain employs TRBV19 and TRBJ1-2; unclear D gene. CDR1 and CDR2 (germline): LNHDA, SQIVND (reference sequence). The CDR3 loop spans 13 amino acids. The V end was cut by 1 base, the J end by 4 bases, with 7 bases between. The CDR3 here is CASSIGGSYGYTF. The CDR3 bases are TGTGCCAGTAGTATAGGGGGAAGCTATGGCTACACCTTC.

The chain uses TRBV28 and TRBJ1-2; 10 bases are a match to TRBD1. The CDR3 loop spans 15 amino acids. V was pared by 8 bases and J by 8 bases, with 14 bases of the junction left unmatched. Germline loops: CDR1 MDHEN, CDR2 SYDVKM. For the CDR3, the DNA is TGTGCCAGCGACCGAACGGTGGGACAGGGGAAAGGCTACACCTTC. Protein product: CASDRTVGQGKGYTF.

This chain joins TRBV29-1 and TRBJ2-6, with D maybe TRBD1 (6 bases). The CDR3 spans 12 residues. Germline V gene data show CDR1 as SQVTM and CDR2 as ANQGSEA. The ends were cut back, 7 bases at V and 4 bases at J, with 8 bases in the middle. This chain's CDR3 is CSAGAGANVLTF. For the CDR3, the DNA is TGCAGCGCAGGGGCAGGGGCCAACGTCCTGACTTTC.

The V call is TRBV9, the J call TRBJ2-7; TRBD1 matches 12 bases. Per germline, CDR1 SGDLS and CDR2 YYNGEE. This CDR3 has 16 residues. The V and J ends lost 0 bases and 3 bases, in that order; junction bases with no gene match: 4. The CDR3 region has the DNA TGTGCCAGCAGCGTAGCTGGGACAGGGGGCAACTACGAGCAGTACTTC. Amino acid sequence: CASSVAGTGGNYEQYF.

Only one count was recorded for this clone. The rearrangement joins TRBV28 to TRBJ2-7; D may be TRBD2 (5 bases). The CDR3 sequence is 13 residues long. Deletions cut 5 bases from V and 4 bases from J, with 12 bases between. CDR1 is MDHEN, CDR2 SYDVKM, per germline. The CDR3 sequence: CASSLPPGYEQYF. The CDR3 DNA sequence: TGTGCCAGCAGTCTTCCCCCGGGGTACGAGCAGTACTTC.

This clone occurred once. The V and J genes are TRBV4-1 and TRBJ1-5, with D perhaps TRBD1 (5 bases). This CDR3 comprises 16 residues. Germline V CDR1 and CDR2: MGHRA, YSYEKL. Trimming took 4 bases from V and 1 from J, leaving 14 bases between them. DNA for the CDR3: TGCGCCAGCAGCCCGGGGGGAGGGAGGAGCAATCAGCCCCAGCATTTT. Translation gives CASSPGGGRSNQPQHF.

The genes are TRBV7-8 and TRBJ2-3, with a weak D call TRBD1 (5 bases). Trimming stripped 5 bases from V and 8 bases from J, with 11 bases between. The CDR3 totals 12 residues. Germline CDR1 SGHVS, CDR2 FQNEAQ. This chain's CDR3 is CASSMSRGTQYF. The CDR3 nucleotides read TGTGCCAGCAGCATGTCAAGGGGTACGCAGTATTTT.

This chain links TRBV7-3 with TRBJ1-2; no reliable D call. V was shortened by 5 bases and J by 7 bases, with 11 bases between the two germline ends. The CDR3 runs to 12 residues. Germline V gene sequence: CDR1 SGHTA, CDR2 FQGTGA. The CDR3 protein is CASSPGSVGYTF. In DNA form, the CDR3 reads TGTGCCAGCAGCCCGGGGTCGGTTGGCTACACCTTC. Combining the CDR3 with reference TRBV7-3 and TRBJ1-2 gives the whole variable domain GAGVSQTPSNKVTEKGKYVELRCDPISGHTALYWYRQSLGQGPEFLIYFQGTGAADDSGLPNDRFFAVRPEGSVSTLKIQRTERGDSAVYLCASSPGSVGYTFGSGTRLTVV.

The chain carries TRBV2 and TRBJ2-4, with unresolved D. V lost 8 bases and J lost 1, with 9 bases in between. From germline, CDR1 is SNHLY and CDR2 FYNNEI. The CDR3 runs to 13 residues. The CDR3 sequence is CASLSLAKNIQYF. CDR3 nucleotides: TGTGCCAGCTTATCCCTGGCCAAAAACATTCAGTACTTC.

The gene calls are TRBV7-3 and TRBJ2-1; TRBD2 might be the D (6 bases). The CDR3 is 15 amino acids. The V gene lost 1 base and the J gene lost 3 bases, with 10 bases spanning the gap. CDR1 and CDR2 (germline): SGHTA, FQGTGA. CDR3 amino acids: CASSLNRESYNEQFF. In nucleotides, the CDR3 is TGTGCCAGCAGCTTAAACCGGGAGAGCTACAATGAGCAGTTCTTC.

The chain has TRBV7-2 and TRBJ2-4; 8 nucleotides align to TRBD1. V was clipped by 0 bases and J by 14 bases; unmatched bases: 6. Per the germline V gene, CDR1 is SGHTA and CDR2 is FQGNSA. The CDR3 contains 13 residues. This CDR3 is CASSLAPRDRKYF. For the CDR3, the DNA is TGTGCCAGCAGCTTAGCCCCCCGGGACAGGAAGTACTTC.

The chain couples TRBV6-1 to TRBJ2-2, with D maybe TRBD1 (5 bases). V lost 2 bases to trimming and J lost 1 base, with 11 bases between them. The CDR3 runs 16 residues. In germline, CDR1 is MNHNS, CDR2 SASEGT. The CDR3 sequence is CASSERGFQNTGELFF. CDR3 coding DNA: TGTGCCAGCAGTGAAAGGGGATTCCAGAACACCGGGGAGCTGTTTTTT.

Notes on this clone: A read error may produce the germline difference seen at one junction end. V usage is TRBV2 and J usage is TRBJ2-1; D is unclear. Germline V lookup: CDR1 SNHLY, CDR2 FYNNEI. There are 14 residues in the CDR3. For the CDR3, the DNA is TGTGCCAGTAGTGGGTCGGATTCCTACAATGAGCAGTTCTTC. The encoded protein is CASSGSDSYNEQFF.

The CDR3 DNA is TGTGCCTGGAGTTATGATGGCAATCAGCCCCAGCATTTT. This codes for CAWSYDGNQPQHF. This chain uses TRBV30 with TRBJ1-5; D remains unclear. The CDR3 is 13 amino acids. CDR1 and CDR2 from the germline V gene are GTSNPN and SVGIG (reference sequence). With 2 bases removed from V and 2 bases from J, the gap between germline ends came to 7 bases.

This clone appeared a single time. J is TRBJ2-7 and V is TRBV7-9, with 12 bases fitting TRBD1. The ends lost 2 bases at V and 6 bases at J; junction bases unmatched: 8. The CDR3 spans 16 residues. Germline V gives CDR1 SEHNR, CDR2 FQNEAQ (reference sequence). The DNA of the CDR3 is TGTGCCAGCAGCTTAATGACGGGACAGGGGGCACGCGAGCAGTACTTC. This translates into CASSLMTGQGAREQYF.

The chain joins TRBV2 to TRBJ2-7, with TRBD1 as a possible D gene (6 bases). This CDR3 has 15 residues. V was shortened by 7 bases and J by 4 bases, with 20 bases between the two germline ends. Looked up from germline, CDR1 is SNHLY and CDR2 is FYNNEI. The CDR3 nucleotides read TGTGCCAGCACCCGTGCGTCAGGGGACAATTACGAGCAGTACTTC. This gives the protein CASTRASGDNYEQYF.

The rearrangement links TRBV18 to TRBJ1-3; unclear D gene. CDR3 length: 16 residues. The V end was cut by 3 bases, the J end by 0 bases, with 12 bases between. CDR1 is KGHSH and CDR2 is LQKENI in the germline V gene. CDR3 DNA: TGTGCCAGCTCACCCGATCGGCAAGCCTCTGGAAACACCATATATTTT. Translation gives CASSPDRQASGNTIYF.

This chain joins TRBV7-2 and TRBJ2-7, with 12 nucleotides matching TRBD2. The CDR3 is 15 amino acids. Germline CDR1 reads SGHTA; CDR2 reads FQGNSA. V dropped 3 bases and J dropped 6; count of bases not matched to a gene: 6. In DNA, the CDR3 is TGTGCCAGCAGCTTCAGACTAGCGGGAGAGACCGAGCAGTACTTC. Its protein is CASSFRLAGETEQYF.

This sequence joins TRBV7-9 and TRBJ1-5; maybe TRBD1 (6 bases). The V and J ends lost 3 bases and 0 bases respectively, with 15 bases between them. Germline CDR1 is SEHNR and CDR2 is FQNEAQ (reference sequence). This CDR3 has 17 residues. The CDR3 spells CASSFGGQFYSNQPQHF. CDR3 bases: TGTGCCAGCAGCTTTGGTGGACAGTTCTATAGCAATCAGCCCCAGCATTTT. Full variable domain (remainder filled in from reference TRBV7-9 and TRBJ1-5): DTGVSQNPRHKITKRGQNVTFRCDPISEHNRLYWYRQTLGQGPEFLTYFQNEAQLEKSRLLSDRFSAERPKGSFSTLEIQRTEQGDSAMYLCASSFGGQFYSNQPQHFGDGTRLSIL.

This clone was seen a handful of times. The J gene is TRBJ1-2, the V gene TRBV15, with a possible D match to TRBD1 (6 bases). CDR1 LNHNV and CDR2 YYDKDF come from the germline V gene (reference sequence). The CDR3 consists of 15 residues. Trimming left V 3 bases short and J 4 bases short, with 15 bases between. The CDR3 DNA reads TGTGCCACCAGCAGTGGGACATTCTCTCGCTATGGCTACACCTTC. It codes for CATSSGTFSRYGYTF.

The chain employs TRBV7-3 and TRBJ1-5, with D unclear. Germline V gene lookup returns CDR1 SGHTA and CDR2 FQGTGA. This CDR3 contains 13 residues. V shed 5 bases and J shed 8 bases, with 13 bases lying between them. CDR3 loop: CASSRSDGEPQHF. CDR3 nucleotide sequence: TGTGCCAGCAGCCGCTCGGACGGGGAGCCCCAGCATTTT.

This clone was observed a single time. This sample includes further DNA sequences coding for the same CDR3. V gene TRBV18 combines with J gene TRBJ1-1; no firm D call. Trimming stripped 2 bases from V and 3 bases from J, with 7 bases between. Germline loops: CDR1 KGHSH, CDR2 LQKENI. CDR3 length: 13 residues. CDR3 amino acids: CASSPNRDTEAFF. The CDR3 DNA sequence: TGTGCCAGCTCACCAAACCGGGACACTGAAGCTTTCTTT.

The CDR3 loop reads CASSVYMGEQFF. DNA for the CDR3: TGTGCCAGCAGCGTTTATATGGGTGAGCAGTTCTTC. The chain has TRBV9 and TRBJ2-1; D uncertain. This CDR3 spans 12 amino acids. V gave up 2 bases and J gave up 9 bases, with 9 bases separating them. Germline assignment: CDR1 SGDLS and CDR2 YYNGEE.

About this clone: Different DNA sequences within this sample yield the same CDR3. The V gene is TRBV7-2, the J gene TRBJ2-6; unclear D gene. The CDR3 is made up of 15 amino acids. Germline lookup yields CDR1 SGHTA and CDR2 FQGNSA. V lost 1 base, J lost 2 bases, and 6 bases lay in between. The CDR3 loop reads CASSLGGAGANVLTF. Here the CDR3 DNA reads TGTGCCAGCAGCTTAGGCGGCGCTGGGGCCAACGTCCTGACTTTC.

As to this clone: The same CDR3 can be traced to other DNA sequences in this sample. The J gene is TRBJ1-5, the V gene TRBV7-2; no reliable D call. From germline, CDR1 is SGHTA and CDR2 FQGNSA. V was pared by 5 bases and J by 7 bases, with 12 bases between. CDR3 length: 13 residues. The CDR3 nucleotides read TGTGCCAGCAGCCCCGATGGAGACCAGCCCCAGCATTTT. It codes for CASSPDGDQPQHF. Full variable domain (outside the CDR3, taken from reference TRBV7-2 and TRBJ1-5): GAGVSQSPSNKVTEKGKDVELRCDPISGHTALYWYRQSLGQGLEFLIYFQGNSAPDKSGLPSDRFSAERTGGSVSTLTIQRTQQEDSAVYLCASSPDGDQPQHFGDGTRLSIL.

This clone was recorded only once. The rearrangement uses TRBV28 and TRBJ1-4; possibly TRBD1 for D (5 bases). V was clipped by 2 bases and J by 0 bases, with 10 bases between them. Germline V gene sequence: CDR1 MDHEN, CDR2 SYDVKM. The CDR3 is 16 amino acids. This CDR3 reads CASSLPYRSTNEKLFF. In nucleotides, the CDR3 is TGTGCCAGCAGTTTACCCTACAGGTCAACTAATGAAAAACTGTTTTTT.

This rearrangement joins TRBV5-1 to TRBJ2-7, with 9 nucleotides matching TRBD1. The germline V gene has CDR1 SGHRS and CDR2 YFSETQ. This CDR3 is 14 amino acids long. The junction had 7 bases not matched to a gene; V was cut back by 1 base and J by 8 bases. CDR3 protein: CASSLTGQGEKQYF. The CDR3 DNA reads TGCGCCAGCAGCTTGACGGGACAGGGTGAGAAGCAGTACTTC.